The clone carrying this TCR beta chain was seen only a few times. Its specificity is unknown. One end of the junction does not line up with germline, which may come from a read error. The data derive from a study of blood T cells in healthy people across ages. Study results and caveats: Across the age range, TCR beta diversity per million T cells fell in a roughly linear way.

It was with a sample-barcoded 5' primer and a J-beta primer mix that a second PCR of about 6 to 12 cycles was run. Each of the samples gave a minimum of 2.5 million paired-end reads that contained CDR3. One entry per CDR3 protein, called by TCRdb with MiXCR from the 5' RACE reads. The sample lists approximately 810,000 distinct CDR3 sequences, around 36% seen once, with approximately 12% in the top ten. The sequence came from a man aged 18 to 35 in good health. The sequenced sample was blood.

For the CDR3, the DNA is TGCGCCAGCAGCCAAGTCTCCGGGAGCTCCTACAATGGGCAGTTCTTC. Its protein product is CASSQVSGSSYNGQFF. This sequence joins TRBV4-3 and TRBJ2-1, with TRBD2 as a possible D gene (6 bases). This CDR3 is 16 amino acids long. From germline, CDR1 is LGHNA and CDR2 YSLEER.